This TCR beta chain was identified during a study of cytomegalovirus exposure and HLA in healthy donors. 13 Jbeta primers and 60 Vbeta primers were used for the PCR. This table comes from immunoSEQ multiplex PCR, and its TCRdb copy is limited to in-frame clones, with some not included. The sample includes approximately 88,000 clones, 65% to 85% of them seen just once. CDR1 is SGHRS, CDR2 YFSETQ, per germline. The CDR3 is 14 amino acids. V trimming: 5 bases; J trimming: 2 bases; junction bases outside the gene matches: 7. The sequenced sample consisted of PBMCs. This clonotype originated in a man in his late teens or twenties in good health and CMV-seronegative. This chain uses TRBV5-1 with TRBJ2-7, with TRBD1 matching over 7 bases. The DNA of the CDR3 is TGCGCCAGCAGAGAGGGACAGACACCCTACGAGCAGTACTTC. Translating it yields CASREGQTPYEQYF.